These 23 T cell receptor beta chains originate from one sample sequenced in a study of T cells in Graves' hyperthyroidism and ophthalmopathy. TCR beta CDR3 regions were amplified from RNA. HTBI primers drove first-round RT-PCR of the TCR CDR3. TCRdb redid the calling of the multiplex PCR reads with MiXCR, one entry per CDR3 protein. The top ten hold roughly 13% of the sample, which has over 500,000 distinct CDR3 sequences, 11% to 15% seen once. Source material: blood. The receptors here all came from a woman aged 40 to 50 with Graves' hyperthyroidism.

This clonotype was found a few times. This chain's CDR3 is CASSQDAAGGPEQYF. In DNA form, the CDR3 reads TGCGCCAGCAGCCAAGATGCGGCGGGAGGCCCCGAGCAGTACTTC. The V call is TRBV4-1, the J call TRBJ2-7; 8 nucleotides agree with TRBD2. With 0 bases clipped from V and 6 bases from J, the junction kept 7 bases outside the gene matches. CDR3 length: 15 residues. Germline V lookup: CDR1 MGHRA, CDR2 YSYEKL.

This clonotype showed up many times. The chain joins TRBV2 to TRBJ1-2; TRBD1 agrees at 8 bases. Germline assignment: CDR1 SNHLY and CDR2 FYNNEI. The V segment lost 3 bases and the J segment 4 bases; nucleotides outside the gene matches: 7. CDR3 size: 15 residues. The DNA for the CDR3 is TGTGCCAGCAGTGATCCGCCAGGGGGCGCCTATGGCTACACCTTC. Translation gives CASSDPPGGAYGYTF.

This clonotype was detected ten times or more. The rearrangement joins TRBV11-3 to TRBJ2-3, with D maybe TRBD1 (5 bases). Per germline, CDR1 SGHNT and CDR2 YENEEA. This CDR3 comprises 15 residues. The V and J ends lost 1 base and 3 bases respectively, with 11 bases between them. The CDR3 nucleotides are TGTGCCAGCAGCTTAGGTGCGGCAGGGACAGATACGCAGTATTTT. Translation: CASSLGAAGTDTQYF.

This clonotype was seen many times. The J gene is TRBJ2-3, the V gene TRBV27; 9 positions match TRBD1. The germline V gene has CDR1 MNHEY and CDR2 SMNVEV (reference sequence). This CDR3 contains 16 residues. The V and J ends lost 2 bases and 5 bases, in that order; junction bases with no gene match: 8. CDR3 loop: CASSLTGGESRDTQYF. The CDR3 bases are TGTGCCAGCAGTTTAACAGGGGGCGAGTCGAGAGATACGCAGTATTTT.

Written as DNA, the CDR3 is TGTGCCAGCAGTTCCGTTGAAGGGACAGGAAGCTTGAGCAATCAGCCCCAGCATTTT. Translating gives CASSSVEGTGSLSNQPQHF. The rearrangement links TRBV6-1 to TRBJ1-5, with 8 bases aligning to TRBD1. This CDR3 is 19 amino acids long. Germline trimming cut 5 bases from V and 1 base from J; bases unmatched to any gene: 16. Germline lookup yields CDR1 MNHNS and CDR2 SASEGT.

This clonotype showed up many times. The genes are TRBV29-1 and TRBJ1-1; D unresolved. The ends were cut back, 4 bases at V and 1 base at J, with 7 bases in the middle. CDR1 is SQVTM, CDR2 ANQGSEA, per germline. The CDR3 runs to 12 residues. The CDR3 DNA reads TGCAGCGTTGGCCAGAGGAACACTGAAGCTTTCTTT. This translates into CSVGQRNTEAFF.

About this clonotype: This may be a read error, as it is one base from a much larger clone. The chain employs TRBV6-5 and TRBJ1-1; tentative D call: TRBD1 (5 bases). Germline CDR1 and CDR2: MNHEY and SVGAGI. V was clipped by 2 bases and J by 7 bases, with 17 bases between them. The CDR3 is made up of 15 amino acids. The CDR3, as DNA: TGTGCCAGCAGTTACCCCCGAGGCCCGGGGCTTGAAGCTTTCTTT. As protein: CASSYPRGPGLEAFF.

This clonotype was observed a handful of times. V usage is TRBV6-1 and J usage is TRBJ2-7; 8 nucleotides match TRBD1. Germline V CDR1 and CDR2: MNHNS, SASEGT. J was trimmed by 7 bases and V by 4 bases; bases with no gene match: 9. The CDR3 spans 14 residues. This chain's CDR3 is CASSGQGSSTEQYF. CDR3 nucleotides: TGTGCCAGCAGTGGACAGGGGAGTTCAACGGAGCAGTACTTC.

There are many counts of this clonotype. This chain uses TRBV2 with TRBJ1-1; D is undetermined. Germline CDR1 SNHLY, CDR2 FYNNEI. Trimming pared 5 bases from V and 2 bases from J, leaving 9 bases between. This CDR3 has 13 amino acids. The CDR3 here is CASSPRRNTEAFF. The CDR3 DNA reads as TGTGCCAGCAGTCCCAGGCGCAACACTGAAGCTTTCTTT.

This clonotype turned up a few times. V is TRBV6-5 and J is TRBJ2-3; 8 bases fit TRBD2. CDR1 and CDR2 from the germline V gene are MNHEY and SVGAGI. The V and J ends lost 0 bases and 7 bases, in that order; junction bases with no gene match: 6. CDR3 length equals 15 residues. The DNA for the CDR3 is TGTGCCAGCAGTTACTCTCTAGCGGGCAAGCATACGCAGTATTTT. Translation gives CASSYSLAGKHTQYF.

This clonotype appeared a single time. This chain links TRBV28 with TRBJ2-1; TRBD2 agrees at 11 bases. J was trimmed by 6 bases and V by 4 bases; bases with no gene match: 11. CDR3 length: 17 residues. Germline assignment: CDR1 MDHEN and CDR2 SYDVKM. The CDR3 protein is CASSSLSGRAGGNEQFF. The DNA of the CDR3 is TGTGCCAGCAGTTCGCTTAGCGGGAGGGCCGGGGGCAATGAGCAGTTCTTC. The variable domain in full, completed from reference TRBV28 and TRBJ2-1, reads DVKVTQSSRYLVKRTGEKVFLECVQDMDHENMFWYRQDPGLGLRLIYFSYDVKMKEKGDIPEGYSVSREKKERFSLILESASTNQTSMYLCASSSLSGRAGGNEQFFGPGTRLTVL.

This clonotype was seen a few times. The V gene is TRBV18, the J gene TRBJ2-1, with 9 bases matching TRBD2. V shed 1 base and J 10 bases; nucleotides not matched to a gene: 11. This CDR3 contains 16 residues. The V gene's germline CDR1 is KGHSH and CDR2 LQKENI. The CDR3 sequence is CASSPLAAGGREEQFF. The CDR3 bases are TGTGCCAGCTCACCACTCGCAGCGGGAGGACGGGAAGAGCAGTTCTTC.

V usage is TRBV4-1 and J usage is TRBJ1-5; D not resolved. The CDR3 is 15 amino acids. The V and J ends lost 0 bases and 1 base respectively, with 7 bases between them. Germline V CDR1 and CDR2: MGHRA, YSYEKL. As DNA, the CDR3 is TGCGCCAGCAGCCAAGACATTCAGAGCAATCAGCCCCAGCATTTT. Translation: CASSQDIQSNQPQHF.

In this sample, this clonotype turned up a few times. A much larger clone differs by one base, so this may be a read error. The conserved closing phenylalanine or tryptophan is absent in this CDR3, likely reflecting a read error. The V and J genes are TRBV11-2 and TRBJ2-5; 8 bases agree with TRBD1. The junction had 7 bases not matched to a gene; V was cut back by 8 bases and J by 5 bases. Germline V gives CDR1 SGHAT, CDR2 FQNNGV. The CDR3 has 13 amino acids. The CDR3 spells CASGQGAKETQYL. The CDR3 DNA sequence: TGTGCCAGCGGGCAGGGGGCAAAGGAGACCCAGTACCTC.

The V call is TRBV28, the J call TRBJ1-2; no firm D call. Germline V gene sequence: CDR1 MDHEN, CDR2 SYDVKM. V lost 5 bases and J 4 bases, leaving 17 bases between the germline ends. This CDR3 has 15 amino acids. The CDR3 is CASSTQEGWSYGYTF. In nucleotides, the CDR3 is TGTGCCAGCAGTACTCAAGAGGGATGGAGCTATGGCTACACCTTC.

This clonotype was observed many times. Here the CDR3 reads CASSFPGSLYEQYF. The CDR3 DNA is TGTGCCAGCAGCTTTCCGGGAAGCCTCTACGAGCAGTACTTC. The V call is TRBV7-2, the J call TRBJ2-7; D may be TRBD2 (5 bases). Germline V lookup: CDR1 SGHTA, CDR2 FQGNSA. V lost 3 bases to trimming and J lost 3 bases, with 12 bases between them. The CDR3 consists of 14 residues.

This clonotype was detected only a few times. The chain is built from TRBV19 and TRBJ1-1; no definite D call. CDR3 length: 12 amino acids. CDR1 LNHDA and CDR2 SQIVND come from the germline V gene (reference sequence). Trimming removed 4 bases at V and 1 base at J, with 4 bases between. This CDR3 reads CASSKRNTEAFF. Written as DNA, the CDR3 is TGTGCCAGTAGTAAGAGGAACACTGAAGCTTTCTTT.

This clonotype has at least ten counts. V is TRBV6-1 and J is TRBJ2-3; 8 positions match TRBD2. Trimming at V came to 8 bases and at J to 0 bases, leaving 7 bases not matched to a gene. The CDR3 contains 15 residues. The germline V gene has CDR1 MNHNS and CDR2 SASEGT. CDR3 coding DNA: TGTGCCAGCGCGATCGCTAGCGGGAGCACAGATACGCAGTATTTT. Protein: CASAIASGSTDTQYF.

In this sample, this clonotype turned up many times. V gene TRBV28 combines with J gene TRBJ2-3, with D perhaps matching TRBD1 (5 bases). V lost 5 bases, J lost 2 bases, and 26 bases lay in between. The germline V gene encodes CDR1 MDHEN and CDR2 SYDVKM. CDR3 length equals 19 residues. The CDR3 DNA reads as TGTGCCAGCAGTCTCATGTTGGGCAGGGCCACTGGGTCCACAGATACGCAGTATTTT. It codes for CASSLMLGRATGSTDTQYF. Combining the CDR3 with reference TRBV28 and TRBJ2-3 gives the whole variable domain DVKVTQSSRYLVKRTGEKVFLECVQDMDHENMFWYRQDPGLGLRLIYFSYDVKMKEKGDIPEGYSVSREKKERFSLILESASTNQTSMYLCASSLMLGRATGSTDTQYFGPGTRLTVL.

This clonotype was counted at least ten times. CDR3 region: CASSLRLWESGRGDTQYF. Here the CDR3 DNA reads TGTGCCAGTAGCCTTCGCCTTTGGGAAAGCGGGAGGGGCGATACGCAGTATTTT. This chain connects TRBV19 to TRBJ2-3; 10 bases agree with TRBD2. V gave up 6 bases and J gave up 6 bases; unmatched junction bases: 18. Germline assignment: CDR1 LNHDA and CDR2 SQIVND (reference sequence). The length of the CDR3 is 18 residues.

This clonotype has a count of ten or more. The genes are TRBV24-1 and TRBJ1-1; D is uncertain. The CDR3 has 13 residues. The V end was cut by 9 bases, the J end by 1 base, with 11 bases between. CDR1 is KGHDR and CDR2 is SFDVKD in the germline V gene. The chain's CDR3 is CATADVWNTEAFF. The CDR3 bases are TGTGCCACCGCTGACGTATGGAACACTGAAGCTTTCTTT.

This clonotype was detected many times. V is TRBV14 and J is TRBJ2-1; maybe TRBD2 (6 bases). The CDR3 covers 16 residues. Germline CDR1 is SGHDN and CDR2 is FVKESK. Trimming stripped 1 base from V and 10 bases from J, with 20 bases between. In DNA, the CDR3 is TGTGCCAGCAGCCAAGGTGGAGCAAATAGCGGTTGGGAGCAGTTCTTC. Translating gives CASSQGGANSGWEQFF.

V and J are TRBV5-6 and TRBJ2-7, with 8 bases aligning to TRBD1. Trimming at V came to 5 bases and at J to 2 bases, leaving 3 bases not matched to a gene. The CDR3 has 13 residues. CDR1 is SGHDT, CDR2 YYEEEE, per germline. CDR3 sequence (DNA): TGTGCCAGCAGAGAGGGACAGGCCTACGAGCAGTACTTC. It is translated as CASREGQAYEQYF.